This T cell receptor beta chain was found in a study of vaccination effects on CD4 cells after COVID-19. On this clone itself: What it binds is unknown.

When around ten days of culture had elapsed, CD4+ T cells were isolated. Confirmation by PCR established that the person had SARS-CoV-2 infection between March and December 2020. Participants completed two doses of the BNT162b2 or mRNA-1273 vaccine. Repertoires were generated with immunoSEQ multiplex PCR, while TCRdb's copy carries only in-frame clones and drops some. The sample lists 45,000 to 55,000 clones, 74% occurring once. The CDR3 is 14 residues long. The V end was cut by 5 bases, the J end by 6 bases, with 15 bases between. Germline lookup yields CDR1 SGHAT and CDR2 FQNNGV. The source of this sequence is a human donor who had a prior SARS-CoV-2 infection. Here the sequenced sample was CD4+ T cells from PBMCs cultured without peptide, taken after COVID-19 vaccination. The chain is built from TRBV11-2 and TRBJ2-3; either TRBD1 or TRBD2 may supply D (6 bases each). CDR3 amino acids: CASSDGGSQDTQYF. The CDR3 DNA is TGTGCCAGCAGCGACGGGGGCTCCCAGGATACGCAGTATTTT.